This entry describes one T cell receptor (beta chain). The data were produced by immunoSEQ multiplex PCR, yet TCRdb's version contains in-frame clones alone and is incomplete. The sample carries tens of thousands of clones, 65% to 80% recorded once. These data belong to a study of blood T cell repertoires in COVID-19. V was cut by 3 bases and J by 3 bases, with 12 bases left in between. The CDR3 covers 15 residues. Germline values: CDR1 LGHNA, CDR2 YNFKEQ. The receptor was derived from a human donor with active or convalescent COVID-19. The donor label of this sample is uncertain. Sequencing was carried out using peripheral blood. The chain couples TRBV4-2 to TRBJ1-3; maybe TRBD1 (5 bases). In DNA form, the CDR3 reads TGTGCCAGCAGCCAGGCAGGGTTAGGTGGAAACACCATATATTTT. As protein: CASSQAGLGGNTIYF.